The rows below give T cell receptor beta chains drawn from one sample of a study of blood T cell repertoires in COVID-19. Produced via immunoSEQ multiplex PCR; TCRdb's table is partial and in-frame only. The sample contains 200,000 to 250,000 clones, approximately 84% of which appear only once. The sequenced sample consisted of PBMCs or T cells enriched from blood (not recorded which). These receptors were taken from a man between 60 and 70 years old who had recovered from COVID-19. The CDR3 runs from the conserved cysteine through the conserved F or W. Fields, in order: V gene, D gene, clone size, J gene, CDR3 DNA, CDR3 protein. The D gene is left open where the match is weak. For some rows the clone size is stated as once, few or many, or as a class when expanded; others skip it.

>TRBV20-1|.|few|TRBJ1-1
TGCAGTGCTAGTGAAGGGAGTACTGAAGCTTTCTTT
CSASEGSTEAFF
>TRBV24-1|TRBD2|.|TRBJ2-7
TGTGCCACCAGTGACGGGACTAGTAACGAGCAGTACTTC
CATSDGTSNEQYF
>TRBV7-8|.|.|TRBJ1-2
TGTGCCAGCAGCTTGTCGGGGGTTGGCTACACCTTC
CASSLSGVGYTF
>TRBV21-1|.|.|TRBJ1-1
TGTGCCAGCAGTAACGCTAAGAGGGGACAGGAGTCTGAAGCTTTCTTT
CASSNAKRGQESEAFF
>TRBV7-6|TRBD1|.|TRBJ2-3
TGTGCCAGCAGCAGAAGGGACAGGTGGGAGAATACGCAGTATTTT
CASSRRDRWENTQYF
>TRBV19|TRBD1|few|TRBJ1-2
TGTGCCAGTAGTCGCCTCAGGGGGGATAACTATGGCTACACCTTC
CASSRLRGDNYGYTF
>TRBV5-5|.|.|TRBJ1-2
TGTGCCAGCAGCTTGGAGCCCCCTGACATTGGACGGGGGATCTATGGCTACACCTTC
CASSLEPPDIGRGIYGYTF
>TRBV2|.|.|TRBJ1-1
TGTGCCAGCAGACGGGAGAACACTGAAGCTTTCTTT
CASRRENTEAFF
>TRBV11-3|.|.|TRBJ1-3
TGTGCCAGCAGCTTTTTGGCAGGGAACTCTGGAAACACCATATATTTT
CASSFLAGNSGNTIYF
>TRBV11-3|.|.|TRBJ2-1
TGTGCCAGCAGCCTAAACTCCTACAATGAGCAGTTCTTC
CASSLNSYNEQFF
>TRBV5-8|.|.|TRBJ2-7
TGTGCCAGCAGCTCCGACAGCTACGAGCAGTACTTC
CASSSDSYEQYF
>TRBV11-3|TRBD1|.|TRBJ1-5
TGTGCCAGCAGCCTACAGGGGGACAATCAGCCCCAGCATTTT
CASSLQGDNQPQHF
>TRBV3-1/TRBV3-2|.|.|TRBJ1-3
TGTGCTTCAGGCAGCTCTGGAAACACCATATATTTT
CASGSSGNTIYF
>TRBV6-1|TRBD2|.|TRBJ2-7
TGTGCCAGCAGTGATCGGGGAGGGGAGCAGTACTTC
CASSDRGGEQYF
>TRBV4-3|.|.|TRBJ1-1
TGCGCCAGCAGCCAAAACAGGGTCGGGGACACTGAAGCTTTCTTT
CASSQNRVGDTEAFF
>TRBV9|.|once|TRBJ1-2
TGTGCCAGCAGCGTAGCAGGGTCTACTAACTATGGCTACACCTTC
CASSVAGSTNYGYTF
>TRBV19|.|.|TRBJ1-2
TGTGCCAGTAGTATAGCAGGTTTTAACTATGGCTACACCTTC
CASSIAGFNYGYTF
>TRBV7-9|TRBD1|.|TRBJ1-2
TGTGCCAGCAGCGCACCCGACAGGGGCTATGGCTACACCTTC
CASSAPDRGYGYTF
>TRBV15|.|.|TRBJ2-2
TGTGCCACCAGCGTTGGAGTAAGCGGGGAGCTGTTTTTT
CATSVGVSGELFF
>TRBV18|.|.|TRBJ2-3
TGTGCCAGCTCCCGCCCCTACACAGATACGCAGTATTTT
CASSRPYTDTQYF
>TRBV5-1|TRBD1|.|TRBJ2-7
TGCGCCAGCAGCGCAGGGACAGGGGGAAGGTACGAGCAGTACTTC
CASSAGTGGRYEQYF
>TRBV4-3|.|.|TRBJ1-6
TGCGCCAGCAGCCCCAGAGAGGACACCCTATCCGCGGCACCCCTCCACTTT
CASSPREDTLSAAPLHF
>TRBV5-1|.|.|TRBJ1-1
TGCGCCAGCAGCTTCAGGGCCGGGACTGAAGCTTTCTTT
CASSFRAGTEAFF
>TRBV11-2|.|.|TRBJ2-7
TGTGCCAGCAGGGGCAGGGCCGCCTACGAGCAGTACTTC
CASRGRAAYEQYF
>TRBV25-1|TRBD1|.|TRBJ1-1
TGTGCCAGCAGTGAATGGGGTTTGACAGGGGGCAACACTGAAGCTTTCTTT
CASSEWGLTGGNTEAFF